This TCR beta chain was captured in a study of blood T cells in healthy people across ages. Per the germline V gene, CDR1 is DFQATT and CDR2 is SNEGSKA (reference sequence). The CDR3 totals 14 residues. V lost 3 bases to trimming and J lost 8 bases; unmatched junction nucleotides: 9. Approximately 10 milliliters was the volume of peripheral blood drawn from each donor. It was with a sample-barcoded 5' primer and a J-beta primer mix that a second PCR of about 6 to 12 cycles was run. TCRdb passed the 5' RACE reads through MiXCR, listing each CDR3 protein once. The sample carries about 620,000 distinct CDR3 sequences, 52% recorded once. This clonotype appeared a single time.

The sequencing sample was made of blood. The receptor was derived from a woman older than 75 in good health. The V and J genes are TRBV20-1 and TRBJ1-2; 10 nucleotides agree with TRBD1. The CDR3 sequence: CSASMTGTGEGYTF. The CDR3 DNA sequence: TGCAGTGCTAGTATGACCGGGACAGGGGAAGGCTACACCTTC.